These 8 T cell receptor beta chains came from one sample sequenced in a study of T cells in Graves' hyperthyroidism and ophthalmopathy. The CDR3 regions of TCR beta were amplified from RNA transcripts. The HTBI set primed first-round TCR CDR3 RT-PCR. TCRdb recomputed calls from the multiplex PCR reads with MiXCR, one row per CDR3 protein. Here the sample spans about 840,000 distinct CDR3 sequences, 35% to 45% being singletons. Sequencing was carried out using blood. The receptors originated from a young man with Graves' hyperthyroidism.

This chain uses TRBV10-3 with TRBJ2-5; 9 bases line up with TRBD2. The V gene's germline CDR1 is ENHRY and CDR2 SYGVKD. V was clipped by 4 bases and J by 3 bases; unmatched bases: 15. The CDR3 is 18 residues long. CDR3 DNA sequence: TGTGCCATCAGTGGGGGTCTTCAAGCGGGGGGATATAAAGAGACCCAGTACTTC. It yields the protein CAISGGLQAGGYKETQYF.

The chain couples TRBV25-1 to TRBJ1-6; TRBD1 might be the D (5 bases). CDR1 is MGHDK and CDR2 is SYGVNS in the germline V gene. The CDR3 is 14 residues long. The V end was cut by 7 bases, the J end by 6 bases, with 13 bases between. This CDR3 reads CASTPRGTNSPLHF. CDR3 bases: TGTGCCAGCACTCCACGGGGGACTAATTCACCCCTCCACTTT.

This clonotype was seen more than once but under ten times. The V call is TRBV20-1, the J call TRBJ1-6; D is possibly TRBD1 (5 bases). CDR1 and CDR2 (germline): DFQATT, SNEGSKA (reference sequence). Between the trimmed V and J ends, which lost 0 bases and 7 bases, there was a span of 19 bases. This CDR3 is built from 17 residues. CDR3 nucleotide sequence: TGCAGTGCTAGAGAAATAGACAGAGACAGAGGAAATTCACCCCTCCACTTT. Translation: CSAREIDRDRGNSPLHF.

The chain joins TRBV29-1 to TRBJ2-1; a possible D gene is TRBD2 (7 bases). The CDR3 sequence is 15 residues long. V was pared by 6 bases and J by 3 bases, with 18 bases between. Germline V lookup: CDR1 SQVTM, CDR2 ANQGSEA. CDR3 protein: CSVPAPGDYYNEQFF. For the CDR3, the DNA is TGCAGCGTGCCCGCACCAGGGGACTACTACAATGAGCAGTTCTTC.

V and J are TRBV7-2 and TRBJ2-2, with TRBD2 matching over 8 bases. In germline, CDR1 is SGHTA, CDR2 FQGNSA. Trimming removed 5 bases from V and 5 bases from J; junction bases left unmatched: 7. The CDR3 contains 15 residues. CDR3 residues: CASSQAGEATGELFF. The CDR3 nucleotides are TGTGCCAGCAGCCAAGCGGGAGAGGCGACCGGGGAGCTGTTTTTT. The complete variable domain, with remaining parts taken from reference TRBV7-2 and TRBJ2-2, reads GAGVSQSPSNKVTEKGKDVELRCDPISGHTALYWYRQSLGQGLEFLIYFQGNSAPDKSGLPSDRFSAERTGGSVSTLTIQRTQQEDSAVYLCASSQAGEATGELFFGEGSRLTVL.

This clonotype was seen repeatedly, ten times or more. The V gene is TRBV25-1, the J gene TRBJ2-2, with a weak D call TRBD2 (6 bases). Germline V CDR1 and CDR2: MGHDK, SYGVNS. Deletions cut 2 bases from V and 3 bases from J, with 13 bases between. The CDR3 totals 16 residues. The CDR3 reads CASSERRSSDTGELFF. For the CDR3, the DNA is TGTGCCAGCAGTGAAAGGCGGTCTAGCGACACCGGGGAGCTGTTTTTT.

Remarks on this clonotype: Just one base apart from a much larger clone, this may be a read error. The chain joins TRBV7-9 to TRBJ1-6; D is ambiguous. This CDR3 comprises 14 residues. From germline, CDR1 is SEHNR and CDR2 FQNEAQ (reference sequence). The CDR3 DNA sequence: TGCGCCAGCAGCGACCCCGGGGTCGATTCACCCCTCCACTTT. It codes for CASSDPGVDSPLHF.

The CDR3 spells CASSLSGNSGGSQETQYF. The CDR3 bases are TGTGCCAGCAGCCTTAGCGGGAATAGCGGGGGTTCCCAAGAGACCCAGTACTTC. The J gene is TRBJ2-5, the V gene TRBV7-6; 9 bases map to TRBD2. This CDR3 has 18 residues. Trimming cost V 5 bases and J 1 base; bases outside gene matches: 14. Germline CDR1 and CDR2: SGHVS and FNYEAQ.